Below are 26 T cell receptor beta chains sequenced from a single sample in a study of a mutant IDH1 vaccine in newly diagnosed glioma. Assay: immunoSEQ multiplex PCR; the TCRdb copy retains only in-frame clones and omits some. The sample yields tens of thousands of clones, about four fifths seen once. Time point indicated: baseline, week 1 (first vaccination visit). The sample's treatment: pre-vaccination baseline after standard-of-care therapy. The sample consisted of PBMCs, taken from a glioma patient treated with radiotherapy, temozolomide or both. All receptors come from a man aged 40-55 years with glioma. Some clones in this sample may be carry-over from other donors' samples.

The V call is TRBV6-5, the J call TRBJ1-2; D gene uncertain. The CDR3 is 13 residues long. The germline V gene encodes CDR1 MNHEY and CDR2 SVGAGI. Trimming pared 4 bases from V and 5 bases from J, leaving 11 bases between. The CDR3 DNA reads TGTGCCAGCAGTTCGGCAGGACGGTATGGCTACACCTTC. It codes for CASSSAGRYGYTF.

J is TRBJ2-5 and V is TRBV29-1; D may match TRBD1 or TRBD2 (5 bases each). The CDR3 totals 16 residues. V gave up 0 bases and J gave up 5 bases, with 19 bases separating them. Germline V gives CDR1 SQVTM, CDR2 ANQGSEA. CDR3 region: CSVEENNPQGAETQYF. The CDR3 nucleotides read TGCAGCGTTGAAGAAAATAATCCCCAGGGAGCCGAGACCCAGTACTTC.

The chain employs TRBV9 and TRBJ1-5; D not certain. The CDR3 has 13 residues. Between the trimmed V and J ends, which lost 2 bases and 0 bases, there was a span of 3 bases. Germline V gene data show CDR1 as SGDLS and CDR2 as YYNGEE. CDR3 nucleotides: TGTGCCAGCAGCGTCCTTAGCAATCAGCCCCAGCATTTT. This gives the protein CASSVLSNQPQHF.

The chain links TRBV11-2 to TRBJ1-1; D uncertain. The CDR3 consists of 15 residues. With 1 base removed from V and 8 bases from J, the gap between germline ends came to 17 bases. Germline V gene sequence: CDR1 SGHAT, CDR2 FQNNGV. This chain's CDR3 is CASSLGPLGNWEAFF. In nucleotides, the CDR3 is TGTGCCAGCAGCTTAGGGCCTTTAGGGAATTGGGAAGCTTTCTTT. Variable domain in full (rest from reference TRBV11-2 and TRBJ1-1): EAGVAQSPRYKIIEKRQSVAFWCNPISGHATLYWYQQILGQGPKLLIQFQNNGVVDDSQLPKDRFSAERLKGVDSTLKIQPAKLEDSAVYLCASSLGPLGNWEAFFGQGTRLTVV.

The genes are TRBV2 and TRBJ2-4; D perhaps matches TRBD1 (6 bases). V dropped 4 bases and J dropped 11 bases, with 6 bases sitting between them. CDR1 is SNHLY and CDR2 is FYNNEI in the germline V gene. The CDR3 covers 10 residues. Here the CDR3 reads CASSGTVQYF. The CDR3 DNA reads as TGTGCCAGCAGTGGGACAGTTCAGTACTTC.

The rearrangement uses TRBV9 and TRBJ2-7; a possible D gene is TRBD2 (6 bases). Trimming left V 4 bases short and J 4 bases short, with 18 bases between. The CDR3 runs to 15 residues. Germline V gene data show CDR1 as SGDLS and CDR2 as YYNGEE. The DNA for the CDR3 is TGTGCCAGCAGCCCGACCCCGGGACTGATATACGAGCAGTACTTC. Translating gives CASSPTPGLIYEQYF.

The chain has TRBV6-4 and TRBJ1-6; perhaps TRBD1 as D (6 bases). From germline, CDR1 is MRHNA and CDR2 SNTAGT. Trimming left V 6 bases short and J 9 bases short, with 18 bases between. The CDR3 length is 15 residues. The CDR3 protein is CASSLTGQGGSPLHF. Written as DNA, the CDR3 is TGTGCCAGCAGCTTAACGGGACAAGGCGGTTCACCCCTCCACTTT.

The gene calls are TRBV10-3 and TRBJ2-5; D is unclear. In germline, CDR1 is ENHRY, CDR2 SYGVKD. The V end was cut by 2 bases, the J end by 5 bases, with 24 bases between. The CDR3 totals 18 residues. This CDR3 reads CAISEGVALRVEGETQYF. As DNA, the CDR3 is TGTGCCATCAGTGAGGGGGTCGCGTTAAGGGTGGAAGGGGAGACCCAGTACTTC.

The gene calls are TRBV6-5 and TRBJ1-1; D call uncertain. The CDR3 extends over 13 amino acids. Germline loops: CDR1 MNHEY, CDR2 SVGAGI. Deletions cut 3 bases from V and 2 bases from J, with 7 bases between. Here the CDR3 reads CASSYYKNTEAFF. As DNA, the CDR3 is TGTGCCAGCAGTTATTACAAAAACACTGAAGCTTTCTTT.

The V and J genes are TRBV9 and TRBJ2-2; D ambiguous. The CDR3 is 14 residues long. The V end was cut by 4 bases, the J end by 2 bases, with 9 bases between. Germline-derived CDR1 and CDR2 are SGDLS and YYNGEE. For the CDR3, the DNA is TGTGCCAGCAGCTCATACAGCAACACCGGGGAGCTGTTTTTT. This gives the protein CASSSYSNTGELFF.

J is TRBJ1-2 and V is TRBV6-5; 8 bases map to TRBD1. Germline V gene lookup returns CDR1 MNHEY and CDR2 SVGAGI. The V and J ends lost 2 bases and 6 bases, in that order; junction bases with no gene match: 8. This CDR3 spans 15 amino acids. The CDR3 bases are TGTGCCAGCAGTTACGGGGACAGGACGGTGGATGGCTACACCTTC. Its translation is CASSYGDRTVDGYTF.

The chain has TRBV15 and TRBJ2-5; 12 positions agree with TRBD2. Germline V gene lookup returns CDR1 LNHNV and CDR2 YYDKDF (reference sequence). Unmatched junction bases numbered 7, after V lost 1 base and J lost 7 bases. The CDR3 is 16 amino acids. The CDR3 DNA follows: TGTGCCACCAGCAGAGGACTAGCGGGGGCCGTCCGGACCCAGTACTTC. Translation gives CATSRGLAGAVRTQYF.

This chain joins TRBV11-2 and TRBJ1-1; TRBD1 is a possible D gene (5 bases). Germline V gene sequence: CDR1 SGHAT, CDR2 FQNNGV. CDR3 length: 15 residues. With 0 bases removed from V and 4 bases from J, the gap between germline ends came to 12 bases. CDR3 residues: CASSLDGGEGTEAFF. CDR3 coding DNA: TGTGCCAGCAGCTTAGATGGGGGGGAGGGCACTGAAGCTTTCTTT. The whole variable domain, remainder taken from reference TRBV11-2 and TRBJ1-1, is EAGVAQSPRYKIIEKRQSVAFWCNPISGHATLYWYQQILGQGPKLLIQFQNNGVVDDSQLPKDRFSAERLKGVDSTLKIQPAKLEDSAVYLCASSLDGGEGTEAFFGQGTRLTVV.

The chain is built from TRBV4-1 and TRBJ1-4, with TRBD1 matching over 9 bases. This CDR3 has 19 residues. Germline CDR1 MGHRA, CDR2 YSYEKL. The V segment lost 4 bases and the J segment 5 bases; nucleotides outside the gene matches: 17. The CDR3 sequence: CASSPRDRDASYPNEKLFF. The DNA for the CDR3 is TGCGCCAGCAGCCCCCGGGACAGGGACGCGAGCTACCCCAATGAAAAACTGTTTTTT.

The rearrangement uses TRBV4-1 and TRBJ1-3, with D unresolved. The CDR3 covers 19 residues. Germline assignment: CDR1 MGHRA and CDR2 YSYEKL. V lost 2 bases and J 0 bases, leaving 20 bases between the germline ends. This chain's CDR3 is CASSQYNAERSPSGNTIYF. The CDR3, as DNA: TGCGCCAGCAGCCAATATAACGCAGAGCGGTCCCCCTCTGGAAACACCATATATTTT.

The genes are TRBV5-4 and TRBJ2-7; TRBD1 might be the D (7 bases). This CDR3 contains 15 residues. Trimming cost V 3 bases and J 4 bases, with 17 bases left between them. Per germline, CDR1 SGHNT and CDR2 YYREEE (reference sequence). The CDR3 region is CASSSTKEGAYEQYF. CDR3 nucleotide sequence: TGTGCCAGCAGCTCGACGAAGGAGGGGGCTTACGAGCAGTACTTC.

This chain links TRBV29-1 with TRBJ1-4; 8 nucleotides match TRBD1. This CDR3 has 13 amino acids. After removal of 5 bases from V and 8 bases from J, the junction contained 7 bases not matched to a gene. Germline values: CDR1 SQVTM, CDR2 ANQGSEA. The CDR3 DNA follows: TGCAGCGTTAGGGGGACAGGTGTCGAAAAACTGTTTTTT. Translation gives CSVRGTGVEKLFF.

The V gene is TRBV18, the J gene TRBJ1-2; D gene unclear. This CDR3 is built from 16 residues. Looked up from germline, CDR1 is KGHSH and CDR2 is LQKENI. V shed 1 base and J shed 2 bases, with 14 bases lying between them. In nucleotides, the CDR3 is TGTGCCAGCTCACCACGTTTTAGGGATCAGAACTATGGCTACACCTTC. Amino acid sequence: CASSPRFRDQNYGYTF.

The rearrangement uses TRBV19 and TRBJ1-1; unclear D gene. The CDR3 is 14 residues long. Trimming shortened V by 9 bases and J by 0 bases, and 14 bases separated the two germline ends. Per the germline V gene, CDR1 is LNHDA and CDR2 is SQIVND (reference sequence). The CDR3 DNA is TGTGCCAGCCCACTCAGGCGATTGAACACTGAAGCTTTCTTT. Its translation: CASPLRRLNTEAFF.

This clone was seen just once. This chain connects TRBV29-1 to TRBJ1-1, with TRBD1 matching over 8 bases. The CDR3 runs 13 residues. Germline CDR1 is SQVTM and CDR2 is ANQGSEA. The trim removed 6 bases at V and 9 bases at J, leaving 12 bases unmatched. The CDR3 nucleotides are TGCAGCGTGCGGACAGGGATGTTGATGAAAGCTTTCTTT. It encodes CSVRTGMLMKAFF.

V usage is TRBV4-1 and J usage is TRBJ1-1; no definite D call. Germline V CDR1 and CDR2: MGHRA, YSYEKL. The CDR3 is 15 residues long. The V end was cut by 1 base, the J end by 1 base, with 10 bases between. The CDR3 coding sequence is TGCGCCAGCAGCCAAGGTAGGGCGAGGAACACTGAAGCTTTCTTT. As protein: CASSQGRARNTEAFF.

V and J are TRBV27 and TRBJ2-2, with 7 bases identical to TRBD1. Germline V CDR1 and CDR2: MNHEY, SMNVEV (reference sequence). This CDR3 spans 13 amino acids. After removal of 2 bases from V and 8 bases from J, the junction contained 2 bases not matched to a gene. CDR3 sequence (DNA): TGTGCCAGCAGTTTAGGGACAGTGGGGGAGCTGTTTTTT. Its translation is CASSLGTVGELFF.

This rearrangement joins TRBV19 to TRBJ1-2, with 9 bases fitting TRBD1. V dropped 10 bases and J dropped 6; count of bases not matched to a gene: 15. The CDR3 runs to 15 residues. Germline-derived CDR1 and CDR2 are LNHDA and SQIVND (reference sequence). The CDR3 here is CATETVDRGMNGYTF. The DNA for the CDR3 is TGTGCCACCGAGACGGTAGACAGGGGGATGAATGGCTACACCTTC.

CDR3 region: CASSSRSLYTEAFF. The CDR3, as DNA: TGTGCCAGCAGTTCCAGGTCGTTATACACTGAAGCTTTCTTT. The rearrangement links TRBV27 to TRBJ1-1, with no clear D. Germline values: CDR1 MNHEY, CDR2 SMNVEV (reference sequence). Trimming left V 4 bases short and J 3 bases short, with 12 bases between. CDR3 length equals 14 residues.

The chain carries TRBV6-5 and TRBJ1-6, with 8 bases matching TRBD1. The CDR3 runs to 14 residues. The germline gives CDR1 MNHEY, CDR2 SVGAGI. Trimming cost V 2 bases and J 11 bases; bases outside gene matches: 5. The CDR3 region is CASSYRTGRPPLHF. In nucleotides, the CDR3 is TGTGCCAGCAGTTACAGGACAGGGCGGCCACCCCTCCACTTT.

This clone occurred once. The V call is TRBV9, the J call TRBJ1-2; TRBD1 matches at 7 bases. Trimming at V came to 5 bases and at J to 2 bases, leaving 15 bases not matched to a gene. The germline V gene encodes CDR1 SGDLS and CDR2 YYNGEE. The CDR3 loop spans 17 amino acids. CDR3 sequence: CASSDRQGPVSNYGYTF. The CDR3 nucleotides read TGTGCCAGCAGTGACCGACAGGGACCAGTGAGCAACTATGGCTACACCTTC.